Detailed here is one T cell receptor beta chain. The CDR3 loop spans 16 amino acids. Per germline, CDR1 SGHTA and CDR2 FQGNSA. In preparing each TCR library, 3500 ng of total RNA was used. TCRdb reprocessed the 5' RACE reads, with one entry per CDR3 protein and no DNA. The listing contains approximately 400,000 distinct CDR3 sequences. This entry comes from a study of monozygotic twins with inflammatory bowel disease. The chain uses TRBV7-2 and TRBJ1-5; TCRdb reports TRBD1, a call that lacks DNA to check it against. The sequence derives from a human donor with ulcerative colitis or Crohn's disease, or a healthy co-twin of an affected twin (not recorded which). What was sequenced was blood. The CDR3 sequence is CASSLERAGYNQPQHF.